This TCR beta chain was observed in a study of T cell responses to AZD1222 COVID-19 vaccine. Study conclusions and caveats: Unmutated variant regions are reportedly the target of nearly half of TCRs that are spike-specific.

Produced via immunoSEQ multiplex PCR; TCRdb's table is partial and in-frame only. The sample records approximately 300,000 clones, almost 95% being singletons. About this clone: Its antigen is unidentified.

This CDR3 comprises 14 residues. Losses at the gene ends were 2 bases for V and 7 bases for J; bases not matched to a gene: 4. Germline loops: CDR1 LNHDA, CDR2 SQIVND (reference sequence). Analyses pooled second doses at about 4 or about 12 weeks. The chain carries TRBV19 and TRBJ2-7; 11 bases agree with TRBD1. The TCR comes from an adult who received the AZD1222 COVID-19 vaccine. Sequencing was performed on peripheral blood, taken 28 days after the second AZD1222 dose. The CDR3 DNA reads TGTGCCAGTAGTATACGCGGGACAGGGGGTGAGCAGTACTTC. Its translation: CASSIRGTGGEQYF.